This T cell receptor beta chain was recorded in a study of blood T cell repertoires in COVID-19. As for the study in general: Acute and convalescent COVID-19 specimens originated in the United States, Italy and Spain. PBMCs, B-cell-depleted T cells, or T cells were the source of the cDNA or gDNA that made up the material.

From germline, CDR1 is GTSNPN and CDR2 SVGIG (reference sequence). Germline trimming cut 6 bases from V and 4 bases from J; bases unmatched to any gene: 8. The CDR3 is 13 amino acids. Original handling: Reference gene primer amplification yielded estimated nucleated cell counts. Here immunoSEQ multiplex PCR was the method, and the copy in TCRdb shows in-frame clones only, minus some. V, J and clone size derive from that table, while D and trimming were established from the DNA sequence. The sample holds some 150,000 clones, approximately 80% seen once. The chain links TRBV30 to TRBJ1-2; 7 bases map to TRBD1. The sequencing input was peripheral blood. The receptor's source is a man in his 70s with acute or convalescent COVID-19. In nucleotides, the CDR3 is TGTGCCTGCTCCCGACAGGGAAGCTATGGCTACACCTTC. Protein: CACSRQGSYGYTF.